The TCR beta chain described here comes from a study of T-cell reconstitution after alpha-beta-depleted transplantation in children. Study findings and constraints: Some patients owed their high day-60 TCRbeta diversity to surviving recipient T cells and thymic progenitors. From newly produced T cells came most of the T-cell counts and diversity one year after transplant.

Ten or more counts support this clonotype. Its antigen remains unknown. Construction of the TCRbeta library involved unique molecular identifiers. TCRdb re-analysed the PCR reads in MiXCR, keeping a single row per CDR3 protein. The sample records about 300,000 distinct CDR3 sequences, 7.5% to 9% being singletons. The CDR3 is made up of 15 amino acids. Germline V gene sequence: CDR1 MNHEY, CDR2 SVGEGT. Deletions cut 5 bases from V and 0 bases from J, with 11 bases between. This rearrangement joins TRBV6-2 or TRBV6-3 to TRBJ2-1; possibly TRBD2 for D (6 bases). This receptor was taken from a female patient aged 2 to 10 who had a stem cell transplant for Fanconi anemia, so the T cells may come from the graft donor. Sequences were derived from peripheral blood, sampled 360 days after TCRalphabeta/CD19-depleted stem cell transplant. In DNA, the CDR3 is TGTGCCAGCAGTCAGGACGGGAGCTCCTACAATGAGCAGTTCTTC. The encoded protein is CASSQDGSSYNEQFF.